The 25 T cell receptor beta chains in this list originate from one sample, sequenced in a study of T cells in tuberculosis. Sorting used thawed, overnight-rested PBMC stained with anti-CD3, a viability dye and GMM-loaded CD1B tetramer. The CD1B tetramers carried C32 glucose monomycolate purified from Rhodococcus equi. This table comes from immunoSEQ multiplex PCR, and its TCRdb copy is limited to in-frame clones, with some not included. Of tens of thousands of clones in the sample, approximately 90% were seen once. What was sequenced was CD1b-GMM tetramer-negative cells sorted from PBMCs. The receptors derive from an adult woman with latent tuberculosis.

This clone was recorded once. The rearrangement joins TRBV15 to TRBJ2-1; 10 nucleotides match TRBD2. The V and J ends lost 0 bases and 10 bases, in that order; junction bases with no gene match: 9. CDR3 length: 16 amino acids. The germline V gene encodes CDR1 LNHNV and CDR2 YYDKDF (reference sequence). The CDR3 reads CATSRDVASGGREQFF. As DNA, the CDR3 is TGTGCCACCAGCAGAGATGTGGCTAGCGGGGGACGCGAGCAGTTCTTC.

Only one count was recorded for this clone. This chain connects TRBV6-6 to TRBJ2-2; 9 bases fit TRBD2. Germline CDR1 reads MNHNY; CDR2 reads SVGAGI (reference sequence). This CDR3 spans 15 amino acids. The V gene end was trimmed by 4 bases and the J gene end by 4 bases; junction bases not matched to a gene: 4. CDR3 protein: CASSWLAGPTGELFF. CDR3 bases: TGTGCCAGCAGTTGGCTAGCGGGGCCCACCGGGGAGCTGTTTTTT.

The chain couples TRBV5-1 to TRBJ2-3, with TRBD2 matching over 14 bases. The CDR3 covers 15 residues. J lost 4 bases, V lost 7 bases, and 5 bases had no gene match. Per the germline V gene, CDR1 is SGHRS and CDR2 is YFSETQ. CDR3 sequence (DNA): TGCGCCAGCGCGACTAGCGGGGGGGCCCCAGATACGCAGTATTTT. Translation: CASATSGGAPDTQYF.

The chain joins TRBV14 to TRBJ2-2, with TRBD1 matching over 7 bases. Germline V gives CDR1 SGHDN, CDR2 FVKESK. The trim removed 6 bases at V and 7 bases at J, leaving 14 bases unmatched. The CDR3 contains 16 residues. This chain's CDR3 is CASSFQDRAGGGELFF. DNA of the CDR3: TGTGCCAGCAGTTTCCAAGACAGGGCTGGTGGCGGGGAGCTGTTTTTT.

The gene calls are TRBV15 and TRBJ2-5, with TRBD2 matching 9 bases. Germline CDR1 LNHNV, CDR2 YYDKDF (reference sequence). CDR3 length: 18 residues. The trim removed 4 bases at V and 1 base at J, leaving 13 bases unmatched. CDR3 sequence: CATSMWAGGQGGQETQYF. The CDR3 region has the DNA TGTGCCACCAGCATGTGGGCGGGGGGGCAGGGGGGCCAAGAGACCCAGTACTTC. The full variable domain, with the rest looked up from reference TRBV15 and TRBJ2-5, is DAMVIQNPRYQVTQFGKPVTLSCSQTLNHNVMYWYQQKSSQAPKLLFHYYDKDFNNEADTPDNFQSRRPNTSFCFLDIRSPGLGDTAMYLCATSMWAGGQGGQETQYFGPGTRLLVL.

The chain employs TRBV9 and TRBJ1-6; 7 bases are a match to TRBD1. CDR1 is SGDLS, CDR2 YYNGEE, per germline. CDR3 size: 15 residues. V shed 0 bases, J shed 8 bases, and the junction held 5 bases outside the gene matches. CDR3 protein: CASSVGGGLDSPLHF. CDR3 bases: TGTGCCAGCAGCGTAGGAGGGGGCCTCGATTCACCCCTCCACTTT.

This rearrangement joins TRBV11-1 to TRBJ2-5; 9 bases match TRBD1. The tail of the sequence fits TRBJ2-7 better, so the J call may be wrong. The CDR3 extends over 14 amino acids. Germline CDR1 and CDR2: SGHAT and FQDESV (reference sequence). CDR3 nucleotides: TGTGCCAGCAGCGACAAATGGACAGGGGACGAGCAGTACTTC. Its protein product is CASSDKWTGDEQYF.

The rearrangement joins TRBV7-9 to TRBJ2-1; 7 bases are a match to TRBD2. V trimming: 3 bases; J trimming: 4 bases; junction bases outside the gene matches: 9. This CDR3 is built from 16 residues. Per germline, CDR1 SEHNR and CDR2 FQNEAQ (reference sequence). The CDR3 region has the DNA TGTGCCAGCAGCTTTAGAGCCGGGACTACATACAATGAGCAGTTCTTC. This codes for CASSFRAGTTYNEQFF.

Only a few counts were recorded for this clone. The rearrangement links TRBV5-6 to TRBJ1-1; maybe TRBD1 (6 bases). The germline V gene encodes CDR1 SGHDT and CDR2 YYEEEE. The CDR3 runs 14 residues. V lost 4 bases and J 1 base, leaving 11 bases between the germline ends. In nucleotides, the CDR3 is TGTGCCAGCAGCAAGGACAGCTCGAACACTGAAGCTTTCTTT. Its protein product is CASSKDSSNTEAFF.

The chain carries TRBV10-3 and TRBJ1-1; 9 bases map to TRBD1. Germline CDR1 is ENHRY and CDR2 is SYGVKD. The CDR3 sequence is 15 residues long. V was pared by 6 bases and J by 1 base, with 6 bases of the junction left unmatched. The CDR3 coding sequence is TGTGCCATCAGGTCGGGACAGGGACAGAACACTGAAGCTTTCTTT. This gives the protein CAIRSGQGQNTEAFF.

This chain connects TRBV9 to TRBJ2-2, with D unresolved. The CDR3 is 15 amino acids. Deletions cut 4 bases from V and 2 bases from J, with 12 bases between. CDR1 and CDR2 from the germline V gene are SGDLS and YYNGEE. CDR3 amino acids: CASSSHTSNTGELFF. The CDR3 coding sequence is TGTGCCAGCAGCTCTCACACATCCAACACCGGGGAGCTGTTTTTT.

This chain links TRBV18 with TRBJ2-1, with a possible D match to TRBD2 (7 bases). Germline-derived CDR1 and CDR2 are KGHSH and LQKENI. The V end lost 2 bases, the J end lost 6 bases, and 14 bases lay between the germline ends. The CDR3 spans 15 residues. CDR3 amino acids: CASSPSQGGGNEQFF. For the CDR3, the DNA is TGTGCCAGCTCACCATCTCAGGGAGGGGGCAATGAGCAGTTCTTC.

The V gene is TRBV5-1, the J gene TRBJ2-1, with 8 bases identical to TRBD2. Germline CDR1 is SGHRS and CDR2 is YFSETQ. The trim removed 5 bases at V and 2 bases at J, leaving 6 bases unmatched. The CDR3 extends over 15 amino acids. CDR3 nucleotides: TGCGCCAGCAGGGGGACTAGTCGCACCTACAATGAGCAGTTCTTC. Protein sequence: CASRGTSRTYNEQFF.

This sequence joins TRBV10-3 and TRBJ2-1, with 10 bases aligning to TRBD2. There are 14 residues in the CDR3. V lost 8 bases and J lost 5; bases outside the gene matches: 6. The germline CDR1 and CDR2 sequences are ENHRY and SYGVKD. The CDR3, as DNA: TGTGCCATCCAGGGTCTAGCGGGGGACAATGAGCAGTTCTTC. Encoded protein: CAIQGLAGDNEQFF.

V is TRBV5-1 and J is TRBJ1-6; the match to TRBD1 covers 7 bases. CDR1 SGHRS and CDR2 YFSETQ come from the germline V gene. V lost 4 bases, J lost 7 bases, and 17 bases stayed unmatched. This CDR3 is built from 18 residues. CDR3 DNA sequence: TGCGCCAGCAGCCGCGCGGCAGGGGGGATATTGGAGAATTCACCCCTCCACTTT. Protein: CASSRAAGGILENSPLHF. The full variable domain, in which reference TRBV5-1 and TRBJ1-6 provide the parts outside the CDR3, is KAGVTQTPRYLIKTRGQQVTLSCSPISGHRSVSWYQQTPGQGLQFLFEYFSETQRNKGNFPGRFSGRQFSNSRSEMNVSTLELGDSALYLCASSRAAGGILENSPLHFGNGTRLTVT.

This rearrangement joins TRBV15 to TRBJ2-3; 10 positions match TRBD1. This CDR3 is 15 amino acids long. Germline V gene sequence: CDR1 LNHNV, CDR2 YYDKDF (reference sequence). V gave up 3 bases and J gave up 6 bases; unmatched junction bases: 6. For the CDR3, the DNA is TGTGCCACCAGCAGCCGGGACAGGGGCAGGGATACGCAGTATTTT. It codes for CATSSRDRGRDTQYF.

The chain links TRBV4-3 to TRBJ2-7; a possible D gene is TRBD2 (7 bases). The CDR3 runs to 16 residues. The germline V gene has CDR1 LGHNA and CDR2 YSLEER. Trimming removed 0 bases from V and 0 bases from J, with 12 bases in between. CDR3 amino acids: CASSQDGGGSSYEQYV. In nucleotides, the CDR3 is TGCGCCAGCAGCCAAGATGGCGGGGGCAGCTCCTACGAGCAGTACGTC.

The chain has TRBV19 and TRBJ1-5, with D tentatively TRBD1 (6 bases). The CDR3 contains 16 residues. V shed 4 bases and J shed 2 bases, with 15 bases lying between them. The germline gives CDR1 LNHDA, CDR2 SQIVND (reference sequence). The CDR3 bases are TGTGCCAGTAGTACCCACCTGGGGGCGGGCAATCAGCCCCAGCATTTT. As protein: CASSTHLGAGNQPQHF.

The chain has TRBV6-5 and TRBJ2-7, with a tentative D call TRBD2 (5 bases). The CDR3 spans 13 residues. Trimming stripped 9 bases from V and 6 bases from J, with 18 bases between. In germline, CDR1 is MNHEY, CDR2 SVGAGI. CDR3 nucleotide sequence: TGTGCCAGTTCGCGGGCTCTGTATACCGAGCAGTACGTC. Its protein is CASSRALYTEQYV.

The gene calls are TRBV6-5 and TRBJ2-2; 8 bases are shared with TRBD1. The CDR3 sequence is 15 residues long. V lost 5 bases, J lost 2 bases, and 4 bases stayed unmatched. Germline CDR1 and CDR2: MNHEY and SVGAGI. The CDR3 is CASSPGTGNTGELFF. Here the CDR3 DNA reads TGTGCCAGCAGTCCCGGGACAGGCAACACCGGGGAGCTGTTTTTT.

The V gene is TRBV2, the J gene TRBJ2-7; D remains ambiguous. CDR3 size: 14 residues. Germline CDR1 and CDR2: SNHLY and FYNNEI. V was clipped by 2 bases and J by 4 bases, with 12 bases between them. The DNA for the CDR3 is TGTGCCAGCAGTGAATCGGCAGGTCCTTACGAGCAGTACGTC. Its translation is CASSESAGPYEQYV.

The CDR3 here is CASSVNRANTEAFF. The CDR3 nucleotides read TGTGCCAGCAGTGTGAACAGGGCAAACACTGAAGCTTTCTTT. The J gene is TRBJ1-1, the V gene TRBV6-1; D is possibly TRBD1 (6 bases). V shed 4 bases and J shed 2 bases, with 11 bases lying between them. Germline V gene lookup returns CDR1 MNHNS and CDR2 SASEGT. The CDR3 runs to 14 residues.

J is TRBJ1-1 and V is TRBV2; perhaps TRBD1 as D (6 bases). The germline CDR1 and CDR2 sequences are SNHLY and FYNNEI. The CDR3 runs to 13 residues. V was cut by 8 bases and J by 4 bases, with 14 bases left in between. The CDR3 bases are TGTGCCAGCCGGAGGGAGGGGGGCACTGAAGCTTTCTTT. Residues: CASRREGGTEAFF.

The chain uses TRBV4-2 and TRBJ1-1; TRBD1 aligns across 11 bases. The V gene end was trimmed by 4 bases and the J gene end by 4 bases; junction bases not matched to a gene: 5. The CDR3 covers 15 residues. CDR1 is LGHNA and CDR2 is YNFKEQ in the germline V gene. The CDR3 DNA sequence: TGTGCCAGCAGCCGGGCCGGGACAGGGGGCACTGAAGCTTTCTTT. This codes for CASSRAGTGGTEAFF.

This chain uses TRBV11-2 with TRBJ2-5; the D gene is possibly TRBD1 (6 bases). With 5 bases removed from V and 2 bases from J, the gap between germline ends came to 15 bases. The CDR3 sequence is 15 residues long. Per the germline V gene, CDR1 is SGHAT and CDR2 is FQNNGV. The DNA of the CDR3 is TGTGCCAGCAGCCCTCGTAGGACAGTACAAGAGACCCAGTACTTC. This codes for CASSPRRTVQETQYF.